A selection of T cell receptor beta chains follows, all from one sample in a study of identical twins. TCRdb ran MiXCR on the 5' RACE reads and lists one entry per CDR3 protein. The sample consists of fewer than 450,000 distinct CDR3 sequences, 8.5% to 10% of them appearing once. Sequenced sample: naive T cells sorted from blood. The receptors derive from a woman in her fifties or sixties in good health. The CDR3 runs from the conserved cysteine through the conserved F or W. The size of a clone is reported for some rows only, either as once, few or many, or as a class for expanded clones.

TRBV29-1	TRBJ2-3	many	CSVDGFSGAGSSTDTQYF
TRBV24-1	TRBJ2-1	many	CATSDSGTSCFF
TRBV12-3/TRBV12-4	TRBJ2-2	many	CASSSSRPLERISGELFF
TRBV2	TRBJ1-2	-	CASSPGGVGYTF
TRBV5-1	TRBJ1-1	many	CASSLTNMNTEAFF
TRBV7-9	TRBJ2-3	many	CASSLGDRGGTQYF
TRBV10-1	TRBJ2-2	-	CATAEGNTGELFF
TRBV7-9	TRBJ2-3	-	CASSLYVDTQYF
TRBV7-6	TRBJ2-3	few	CASSPAGQSTDTQYF
TRBV29-1	TRBJ1-4	few	CSAGWDPGFGKLFF
TRBV20-1	TRBJ2-3	-	CSATLAGSRADTQYF
TRBV24-1	TRBJ1-5	few	CATSDRGGNQPQHF
TRBV2	TRBJ2-7	few	CASKVEGLKTSYEQYF
TRBV20-1	TRBJ1-4	few	CSARDAPRGEKLFF
TRBV12-3/TRBV12-4	TRBJ1-5	-	CASSGGRGNQPQHF
TRBV12-3/TRBV12-4	TRBJ2-4	many	CASSFGGMSENIQYF
TRBV12-3/TRBV12-4	TRBJ1-2	-	CASSHSIAPIYGYTF
TRBV29-1	TRBJ1-5	-	CSVAGQGGSQPQHF
TRBV6-5	TRBJ2-3	-	CASSDTGSVTDTQYF
TRBV5-1	TRBJ2-2	many	CASSLDTRGGAGELFF
TRBV12-3/TRBV12-4	TRBJ2-1	-	CASRSGRLREQFF
TRBV12-5	TRBJ1-5	few	CASGTGGGAGNQPQHF
TRBV5-1	TRBJ1-5	few	CASSLGQGHQPQHF
TRBV19	TRBJ2-1	-	CASSTSGREYNEQFF
TRBV28	TRBJ2-1	many	CASSMVRTSRYNEQFF
TRBV7-9	TRBJ2-2	-	CASSNPLWTGELFF
TRBV2	TRBJ2-3	-	CASSVPDEHTDTQYF
TRBV12-3/TRBV12-4	TRBJ1-1	few	CASSLTTSTEAFF
TRBV6-5	TRBJ2-2	-	CASSYSRPGELFF
TRBV20-1	TRBJ1-3	many	CSAYLLGSSGNTIYF
TRBV27	TRBJ2-7	many	CASLSGSSYEQYF
TRBV12-3/TRBV12-4	TRBJ1-1	many	CASSFNVQGEAFF
TRBV12-3/TRBV12-4	TRBJ1-1	-	CASSLFQVGNTEAFF
TRBV12-3/TRBV12-4	TRBJ2-1	many	CASSLARGIGYNEQFF
TRBV12-3/TRBV12-4	TRBJ1-2	-	CASSFGSSGRLYGYTF
TRBV4-1	TRBJ2-1	few	CASSQDSGSPGNEQFF
TRBV7-3	TRBJ2-2	-	CASSGGATGELFF
TRBV7-7	TRBJ2-6	-	CASSSGSSGANVLTF
TRBV12-3/TRBV12-4	TRBJ2-2	many	CASSVPRLSGELFF
TRBV20-1	TRBJ2-5	few	CSALLAWEETQYF
TRBV9	TRBJ2-1	few	CASSVDGTSYNEQFF
TRBV5-1	TRBJ2-4	many	CASSLDGDLAKNIQYF
TRBV5-5	TRBJ2-7	many	CASSFGPHSYEQYF
TRBV5-5	TRBJ2-2	many	CASSDTSGSNGELFF
TRBV7-2	TRBJ1-4	few	CASSLGVGEKLFF
TRBV30	TRBJ2-1	-	CAWSEQGGDNEQFF
TRBV4-1	TRBJ1-4	many	CASSQSPVRNEKLFF
TRBV6-2/TRBV6-3	TRBJ2-1	-	CASSPGLGRDEQFF
TRBV29-1	TRBJ2-1	-	CSVEDSTSGNNEQFF
TRBV5-5	TRBJ2-1	many	CASSPLKMGVDNEQFF
TRBV12-5	TRBJ2-2	many	CASGFSSDTGELFF
TRBV5-1	TRBJ2-7	few	CASSLDGTSINEQYF
TRBV6-5	TRBJ1-1	many	CASSWRGSTEAFF
TRBV3-1	TRBJ1-2	few	CASSQSPRRTYGYTF
TRBV30	TRBJ2-7	many	CAWSPGQGAIYEQYF
TRBV20-1	TRBJ1-4	many	CSGESWNEKLFF
TRBV10-3	TRBJ1-3	many	CAISEEMGLGNTIYF